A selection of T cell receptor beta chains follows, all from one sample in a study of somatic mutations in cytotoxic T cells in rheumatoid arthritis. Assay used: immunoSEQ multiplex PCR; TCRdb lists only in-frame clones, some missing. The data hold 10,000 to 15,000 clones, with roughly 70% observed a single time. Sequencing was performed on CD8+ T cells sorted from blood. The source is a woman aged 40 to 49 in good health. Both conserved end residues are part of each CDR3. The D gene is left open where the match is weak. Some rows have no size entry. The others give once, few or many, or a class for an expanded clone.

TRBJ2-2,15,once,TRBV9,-,TGTGCCAGCAGCCCCACCGGGGCTAACACCGGGGAGCTGTTTTTT,CASSPTGANTGELFF
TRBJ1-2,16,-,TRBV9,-,TGTGCCAGCAGCCCAATCCTGGACGGGACTAACTATGGCTACACCTTC,CASSPILDGTNYGYTF
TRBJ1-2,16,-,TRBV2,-,TGTGCCAGCAGTCCTGCTAGGACTGGAGCGAGCTATGGCTACACCTTC,CASSPARTGASYGYTF
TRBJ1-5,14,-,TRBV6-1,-,TGTGCCAGCAGTGAGATGGGGACAAATCAGCCCCAGCATTTT,CASSEMGTNQPQHF
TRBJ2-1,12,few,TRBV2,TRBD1,TGTGCCAGCAGCTTACAGGGGAATGAGCAGTTCTTC,CASSLQGNEQFF
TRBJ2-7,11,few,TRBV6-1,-,TGTGCCAGCAGTGAAATCTACGAGCAGTACTTC,CASSEIYEQYF
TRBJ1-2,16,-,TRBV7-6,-,TGTGCCAGCAGGCCGAATGCGGGCTTCATCAACTATGGCTACACCTTC,CASRPNAGFINYGYTF
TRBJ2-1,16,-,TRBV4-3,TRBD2,TGCGCCAGCAGCCAAGATTTACTAGCGGGATTCAATGAGCAGTTCTTC,CASSQDLLAGFNEQFF
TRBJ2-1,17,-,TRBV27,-,TGTGCCAGCAGTTTATCGGGGGTGGGGGGGAGCAGGGGTGAGCAGTTCTTC,CASSLSGVGGSRGEQFF
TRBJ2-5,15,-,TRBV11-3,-,TGTGCCAGCAGCTTATATCCCTCCCCCCAAGAGACCCAGTACTTC,CASSLYPSPQETQYF
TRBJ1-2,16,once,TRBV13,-,TGTGCCAGCAGCATCCCGCCAGGGAGGGCCGTTGATGGCTACACCTTC,CASSIPPGRAVDGYTF